This section outlines one T cell receptor beta chain sequence together with its context. These data come from a study of blood T cell repertoires in COVID-19. Study-level background: Collection of acute and convalescent COVID-19 samples took place in the United States, Italy and Spain.

CDR1 is SGHTA, CDR2 FQGNSA, per germline. Trimming removed 2 bases from V and 5 bases from J, with 12 bases in between. This CDR3 is built from 14 residues. Source study methods: Scientists estimated how many nucleated cells there were by amplifying reference gene primers. Clones were read by immunoSEQ multiplex PCR, and TCRdb kept only the in-frame ones, dropping some. That table supplies the V and J calls and clone size; D and trimming were determined from the DNA. The sample has about 100,000 clones, 80% to 90% seen once. The chain uses TRBV7-2 and TRBJ1-1, with TRBD1 as a possible D gene (5 bases). Sequenced material: peripheral blood. The TCR originated in a man aged 35-49 years with active or convalescent COVID-19. Here the CDR3 DNA reads TGTGCCAGCAGCTTAAAGCAGGGAGGGACTGAAGCTTTCTTT. Protein sequence: CASSLKQGGTEAFF. Full variable domain (outside the CDR3, taken from reference TRBV7-2 and TRBJ1-1): GAGVSQSPSNKVTEKGKDVELRCDPISGHTALYWYRQSLGQGLEFLIYFQGNSAPDKSGLPSDRFSAERTGGSVSTLTIQRTQQEDSAVYLCASSLKQGGTEAFFGQGTRLTVV.